These 27 T cell receptor beta chains were all obtained from the same sample, sequenced in a study of blood T cell repertoires in COVID-19. Here immunoSEQ multiplex PCR was the method, and the copy in TCRdb shows in-frame clones only, minus some. In the table there are approximately 8,800 clones, roughly 84% of which are singletons. Sequencing was performed on peripheral blood. The source of these receptors is a human donor with active COVID-19. The donor label of this sample is uncertain.

The V and J genes are TRBV7-8 and TRBJ2-2; D remains unclear. The CDR3 length is 15 residues. V gave up 5 bases and J gave up 1 base, with 11 bases separating them. Germline CDR1 reads SGHVS; CDR2 reads FQNEAQ. In nucleotides, the CDR3 is TGTGCCAGCAGCCCCCGGTCGGGGAACACCGGGGAGCTGTTTTTT. Amino acids: CASSPRSGNTGELFF.

The CDR3 region is CASSVVSGTPGEQFF. The DNA of the CDR3 is TGTGCCAGCAGTGTGGTAAGCGGGACCCCCGGTGAGCAGTTCTTC. The chain recombines TRBV2 with TRBJ2-1; the match to TRBD2 covers 7 bases. Trimming took 4 bases from V and 9 from J; bases not matched to a gene: 12. There are 15 residues in the CDR3. From germline, CDR1 is SNHLY and CDR2 FYNNEI.

The gene calls are TRBV27 and TRBJ2-7; D is perhaps TRBD1 (7 bases). V shed 4 bases and J shed 1 base, with 23 bases lying between them. The germline V gene has CDR1 MNHEY and CDR2 SMNVEV (reference sequence). The CDR3 spans 18 residues. The CDR3 here is CASSSFRLDRDMSYEQYF. DNA for the CDR3: TGTGCCAGCAGTTCGTTCCGACTAGACAGGGACATGTCCTACGAGCAGTACTTC.

The chain links TRBV21-1 to TRBJ2-3; the table calls TRBD1, which could not be checked here. TRBV21-1 is a pseudogene. There are 15 residues in the CDR3. The CDR3 sequence is CASSKVGASTDTQYF. The CDR3 bases are TGTGCCAGCAGCAAAGTTGGGGCCAGCACAGATACGCAGTATTTT.

This clone is a singleton in its sample. The J gene is TRBJ2-2, the V gene TRBV19; D ambiguous. CDR3 length: 14 amino acids. Germline CDR1 LNHDA, CDR2 SQIVND (reference sequence). Trimming removed 7 bases at V and 4 bases at J, with 13 bases between. The CDR3, as DNA: TGTGCCAGTACCCCCGTCGGGTCCACCGGGGAGCTGTTTTTT. Translating it yields CASTPVGSTGELFF. Full variable domain (missing parts from reference TRBV19 and TRBJ2-2): DGGITQSPKYLFRKEGQNVTLSCEQNLNHDAMYWYRQDPGQGLRLIYYSQIVNDFQKGDIAEGYSVSREKKESFPLTVTSAQKNPTAFYLCASTPVGSTGELFFGEGSRLTVL.

The gene calls are TRBV30 and TRBJ2-5, with 8 nucleotides matching TRBD1. V gave up 3 bases and J gave up 4 bases; unmatched junction bases: 4. The CDR3 extends over 13 amino acids. CDR1 and CDR2 from the germline V gene are GTSNPN and SVGIG (reference sequence). For the CDR3, the DNA is TGTGCCTGGAGGGCCACAGGGGGAGAGACCCAGTACTTC. The encoded protein is CAWRATGGETQYF.

Here the CDR3 reads CASSDRQGNSPLHF. In DNA form, the CDR3 reads TGTGCCAGCAGTGATAGGCAGGGTAATTCACCCCTCCACTTT. The chain is built from TRBV6-1 and TRBJ1-6; the D gene is possibly TRBD1 (5 bases). This CDR3 is 14 amino acids long. The V end was cut by 3 bases, the J end by 6 bases, with 9 bases between. Germline values: CDR1 MNHNS, CDR2 SASEGT.

This rearrangement joins TRBV28 to TRBJ2-7; TRBD2 might be the D (7 bases). V was clipped by 7 bases and J by 4 bases, with 20 bases between them. This CDR3 is built from 15 residues. Germline CDR1 MDHEN, CDR2 SYDVKM. This CDR3 is CASTPRGRGGYEQYF. The DNA for the CDR3 is TGTGCCAGCACCCCGCGGGGGAGGGGGGGTTACGAGCAGTACTTC.

This chain joins TRBV10-1 and TRBJ2-1, with D perhaps matching TRBD2 (5 bases). Germline-derived CDR1 and CDR2 are WNHNN and SYGVQD (reference sequence). The V end lost 0 bases, the J end lost 2 bases, and 14 bases lay between the germline ends. This CDR3 is built from 17 residues. DNA for the CDR3: TGCGCCAGCAGTGAGTCTGAGGGCGGTTACACCTACAATGAGCAGTTCTTC. This gives the protein CASSESEGGYTYNEQFF.

The chain has TRBV3-1 (or the pseudogene TRBV3-2) and TRBJ1-4, with D hard to call. This CDR3 is 16 amino acids long. Trimming cost V 0 bases and J 12 bases, with 20 bases left between them. Germline CDR1 reads LGHDT; CDR2 reads YNNKEL (reference sequence). CDR3 in amino acids: CASSQEAWTEGSELFF. CDR3 bases: TGTGCCAGCAGCCAAGAGGCATGGACCGAGGGTTCGGAACTGTTTTTT.

The chain joins TRBV6-5 to TRBJ2-1; the match to TRBD1 covers 10 bases. The CDR3 is 15 residues long. Losses at the gene ends were 7 bases for V and 9 bases for J; bases not matched to a gene: 12. Per the germline V gene, CDR1 is MNHEY and CDR2 is SVGAGI. CDR3 amino acids: CASTQPGQGRPEQFF. For the CDR3, the DNA is TGTGCCAGCACGCAGCCGGGACAGGGGCGGCCTGAGCAGTTCTTC.

This chain joins TRBV6-5 and TRBJ1-2, with D possibly TRBD1 on 5 matching bases. Germline-derived CDR1 and CDR2 are MNHEY and SVGAGI. CDR3 length equals 15 residues. Trimming removed 7 bases at V and 0 bases at J, with 15 bases between. The CDR3 DNA is TGTGCCAGCACTCCTCACGGGGGACCTAACTATGGCTACACCTTC. Translated: CASTPHGGPNYGYTF.

This rearrangement joins TRBV20-1 to TRBJ2-7; 7 bases match TRBD2. Germline assignment: CDR1 DFQATT and CDR2 SNEGSKA (reference sequence). The V and J ends lost 6 bases and 10 bases, in that order; junction bases with no gene match: 6. This CDR3 spans 10 amino acids. CDR3: CSAYSGGQYF. DNA for the CDR3: TGCAGTGCCTATTCGGGGGGACAGTACTTC.

The rearrangement joins TRBV5-4 to TRBJ2-7, with 8 positions matching TRBD2. V was pared by 4 bases and J by 3 bases, with 9 bases of the junction left unmatched. CDR1 is SGHNT and CDR2 is YYREEE in the germline V gene (reference sequence). The CDR3 sequence is 15 residues long. The DNA of the CDR3 is TGTGCCAGCAGCGCCTCCGGGACTAGAGGCTACGAGCAGTACTTC. Translating it yields CASSASGTRGYEQYF.

The rearrangement uses TRBV18 and TRBJ2-3; 8 positions match TRBD2. CDR1 KGHSH and CDR2 LQKENI come from the germline V gene. The ends lost 4 bases at V and 4 bases at J; junction bases unmatched: 16. This CDR3 has 18 amino acids. Written as DNA, the CDR3 is TGTGCCAGCTCACTCCTAACCCCTGGAGCGGGAGAAGCAGATACGCAGTATTTT. Translating gives CASSLLTPGAGEADTQYF.

This chain joins TRBV5-1 and TRBJ1-2; no clear D. V gave up 4 bases and J gave up 1 base, with 17 bases separating them. The CDR3 extends over 16 amino acids. CDR1 SGHRS and CDR2 YFSETQ come from the germline V gene. CDR3 in DNA: TGCGCCAGCAGCCCGTCTGGGCAGGCGTATAACTATGGCTACACCTTC. Translated: CASSPSGQAYNYGYTF.

The rearrangement joins TRBV9 to TRBJ1-6; TRBD1 matches 7 bases. Germline CDR1 and CDR2: SGDLS and YYNGEE. The CDR3 totals 18 residues. V dropped 0 bases and J dropped 10; count of bases not matched to a gene: 16. The chain's CDR3 is CASSVGPGTGTASSPLHF. The CDR3 region has the DNA TGTGCCAGCAGCGTAGGTCCGGGCACCGGGACAGCAAGCTCACCCCTCCACTTT. Full variable domain (missing parts from reference TRBV9 and TRBJ1-6): DSGVTQTPKHLITATGQRVTLRCSPRSGDLSVYWYQQSLDQGLQFLIQYYNGEERAKGNILERFSAQQFPDLHSELNLSSLELGDSALYFCASSVGPGTGTASSPLHFGNGTRLTVT.

The chain is built from TRBV6-1 and TRBJ2-7; 9 bases line up with TRBD1. The V gene end was trimmed by 0 bases and the J gene end by 1 base; junction bases not matched to a gene: 1. CDR3 length: 15 residues. Germline CDR1 and CDR2: MNHNS and SASEGT. CDR3: CASSEAGTGSYEQYF. The CDR3 DNA is TGTGCCAGCAGTGAAGCCGGGACAGGGTCCTACGAGCAGTACTTC.

The chain recombines TRBV4-3 with TRBJ1-1; TRBD1 is a possible D gene (6 bases). V was pared by 0 bases and J by 9 bases, with 17 bases between. This CDR3 spans 15 amino acids. CDR1 LGHNA and CDR2 YSLEER come from the germline V gene. The CDR3 region is CASSQDRSYRAQAFF. The CDR3 coding sequence is TGCGCCAGCAGCCAAGATCGGAGTTACAGGGCACAAGCTTTCTTT.

This chain connects TRBV27 to TRBJ1-5; TRBD1 is a possible D gene (6 bases). Trimming removed 6 bases from V and 7 bases from J, with 10 bases in between. Germline V lookup: CDR1 MNHEY, CDR2 SMNVEV (reference sequence). CDR3 size: 12 residues. The CDR3 DNA reads as TGTGCCAGCAGGACGGGGGGCCAGCCCCAGCATTTT. Its translation: CASRTGGQPQHF.

The chain couples TRBV9 to TRBJ2-2; 8 bases match TRBD1. V gave up 4 bases and J gave up 0 bases; unmatched junction bases: 5. In germline, CDR1 is SGDLS, CDR2 YYNGEE. There are 16 residues in the CDR3. In DNA, the CDR3 is TGTGCCAGCAGCCCCGAGGGACAGGCGAACACCGGGGAGCTGTTTTTT. The encoded protein is CASSPEGQANTGELFF.

CDR3 DNA sequence: TGTGCCAGTCAACTAGCGGGAGGGCCCAGTCGTGAGCAGTTCTTC. Residues: CASQLAGGPSREQFF. The chain employs TRBV11-2 and TRBJ2-1; 13 bases line up with TRBD2. CDR1 SGHAT and CDR2 FQNNGV come from the germline V gene. This CDR3 is 15 amino acids long. With V trimmed by 9 bases and J by 9 bases, 11 bases remained unmatched.

The chain has TRBV7-2 and TRBJ1-4; a possible D gene is TRBD1 (5 bases). The germline CDR1 and CDR2 sequences are SGHTA and FQGNSA. V was cut by 3 bases and J by 5 bases, with 10 bases left in between. The CDR3 covers 14 residues. The chain's CDR3 is CASSFRGSNEKLFF. The CDR3, as DNA: TGTGCCAGCAGCTTTAGGGGCAGCAATGAAAAACTGTTTTTT. Full variable domain (missing parts from reference TRBV7-2 and TRBJ1-4): GAGVSQSPSNKVTEKGKDVELRCDPISGHTALYWYRQSLGQGLEFLIYFQGNSAPDKSGLPSDRFSAERTGGSVSTLTIQRTQQEDSAVYLCASSFRGSNEKLFFGSGTQLSVL.

This clone is large by share. CDR3 nucleotides: TGTGCCAGCAGTTTTACCGTAGCGGGGGAGCAGTACTTC. Amino acids: CASSFTVAGEQYF. The V and J genes are TRBV27 and TRBJ2-7; 8 bases are a match to TRBD2. This CDR3 is 13 amino acids long. The ends lost 3 bases at V and 7 bases at J; junction bases unmatched: 5. Germline V gene data show CDR1 as MNHEY and CDR2 as SMNVEV (reference sequence).

This clone was counted once. This chain connects TRBV27 to TRBJ2-2; D call uncertain. The CDR3 consists of 13 residues. With 6 bases removed from V and 4 bases from J, the gap between germline ends came to 9 bases. Germline loops: CDR1 MNHEY, CDR2 SMNVEV (reference sequence). This CDR3 is CASSPTVTGELFF. The DNA for the CDR3 is TGTGCCAGCAGCCCCACGGTCACCGGGGAGCTGTTTTTT.

This chain joins TRBV7-3 and TRBJ2-1, with 10 nucleotides matching TRBD2. The germline V gene encodes CDR1 SGHTA and CDR2 FQGTGA. The CDR3 is made up of 17 amino acids. Losses at the gene ends were 5 bases for V and 2 bases for J; bases not matched to a gene: 9. CDR3 protein: CASSAWPSGSPYNEQFF. The CDR3 DNA reads as TGTGCCAGCAGCGCCTGGCCTAGCGGGAGCCCCTACAATGAGCAGTTCTTC.

This chain connects TRBV29-1 to TRBJ2-7; 7 bases match TRBD1. V lost 4 bases to trimming and J lost 5 bases; unmatched junction nucleotides: 8. The CDR3 covers 13 residues. Germline CDR1 SQVTM, CDR2 ANQGSEA. The CDR3 spells CSVVLTGRHEQYF. The CDR3 DNA follows: TGCAGCGTTGTACTGACAGGGAGACACGAGCAGTACTTC.